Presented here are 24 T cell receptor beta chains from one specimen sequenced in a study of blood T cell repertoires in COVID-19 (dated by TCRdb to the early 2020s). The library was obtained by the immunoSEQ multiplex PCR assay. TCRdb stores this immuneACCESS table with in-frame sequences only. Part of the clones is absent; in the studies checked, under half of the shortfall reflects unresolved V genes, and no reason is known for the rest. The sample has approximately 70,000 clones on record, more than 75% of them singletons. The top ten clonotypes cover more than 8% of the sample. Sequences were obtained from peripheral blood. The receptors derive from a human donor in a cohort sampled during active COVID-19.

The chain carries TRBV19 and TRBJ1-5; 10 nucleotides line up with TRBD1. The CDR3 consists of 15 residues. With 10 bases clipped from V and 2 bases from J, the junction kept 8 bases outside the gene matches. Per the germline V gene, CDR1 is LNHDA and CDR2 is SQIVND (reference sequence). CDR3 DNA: TGTGCCACCAACCGGGACAGGGGTGGCAATCAGCCCCAGCATTTT. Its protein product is CATNRDRGGNQPQHF.

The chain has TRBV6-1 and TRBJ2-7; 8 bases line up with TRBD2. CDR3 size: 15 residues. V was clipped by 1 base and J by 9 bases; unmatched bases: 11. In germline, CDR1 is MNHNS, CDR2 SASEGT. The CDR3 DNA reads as TGTGCCAGCAGTGAAGATCGGGGGGGTGTTAGAGCGCAGTACTTC. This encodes CASSEDRGGVRAQYF.

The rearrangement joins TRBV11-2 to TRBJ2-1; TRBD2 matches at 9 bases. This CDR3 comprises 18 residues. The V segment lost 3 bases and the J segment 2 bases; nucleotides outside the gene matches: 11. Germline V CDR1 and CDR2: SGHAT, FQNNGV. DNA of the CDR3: TGTGCCAGCAGCTTCGCGTCGTCGAGCGGGGGGACCTACAATGAGCAGTTCTTC. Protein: CASSFASSSGGTYNEQFF.

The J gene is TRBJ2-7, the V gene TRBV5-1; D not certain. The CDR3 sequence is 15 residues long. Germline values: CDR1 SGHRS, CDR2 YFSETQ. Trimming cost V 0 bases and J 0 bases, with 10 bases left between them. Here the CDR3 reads CASSLAPQSSYEQYF. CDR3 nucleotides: TGCGCCAGCAGCTTGGCCCCACAGAGCTCCTACGAGCAGTACTTC.

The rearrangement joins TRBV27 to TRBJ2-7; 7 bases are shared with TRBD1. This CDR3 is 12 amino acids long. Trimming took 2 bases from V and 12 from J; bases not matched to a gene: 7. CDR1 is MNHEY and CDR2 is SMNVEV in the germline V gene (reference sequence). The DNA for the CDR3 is TGTGCCAGCAGTTTACCAGACAGGGTTATGTACTTC. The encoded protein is CASSLPDRVMYF.

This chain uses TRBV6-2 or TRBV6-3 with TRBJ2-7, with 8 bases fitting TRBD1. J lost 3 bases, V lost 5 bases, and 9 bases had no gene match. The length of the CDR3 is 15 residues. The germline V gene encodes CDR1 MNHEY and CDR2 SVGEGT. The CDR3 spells CASSKPGQGFYEQYF. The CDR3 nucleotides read TGTGCCAGCAGTAAGCCCGGACAGGGCTTCTACGAGCAGTACTTC.

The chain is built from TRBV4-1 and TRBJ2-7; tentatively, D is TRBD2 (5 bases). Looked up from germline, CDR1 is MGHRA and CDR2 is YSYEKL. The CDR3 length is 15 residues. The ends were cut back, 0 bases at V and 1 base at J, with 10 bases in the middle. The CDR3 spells CASSQDLRASYEQYF. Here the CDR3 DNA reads TGCGCCAGCAGCCAAGACTTGAGGGCGTCCTACGAGCAGTACTTC.

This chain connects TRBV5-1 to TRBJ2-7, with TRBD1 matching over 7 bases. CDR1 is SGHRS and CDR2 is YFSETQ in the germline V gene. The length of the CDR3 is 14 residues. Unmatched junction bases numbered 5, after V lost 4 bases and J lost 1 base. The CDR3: CASSPDRESYEQYF. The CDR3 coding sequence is TGCGCCAGCAGCCCTGACAGGGAATCCTACGAGCAGTACTTC.

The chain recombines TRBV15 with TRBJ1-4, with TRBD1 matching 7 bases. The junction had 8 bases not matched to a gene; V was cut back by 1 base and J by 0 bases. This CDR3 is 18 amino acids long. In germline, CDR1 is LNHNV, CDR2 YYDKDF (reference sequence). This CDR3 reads CATSRGLTGETTNEKLFF. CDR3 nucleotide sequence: TGTGCCACCAGCAGAGGCCTTACAGGGGAAACAACTAATGAAAAACTGTTTTTT.

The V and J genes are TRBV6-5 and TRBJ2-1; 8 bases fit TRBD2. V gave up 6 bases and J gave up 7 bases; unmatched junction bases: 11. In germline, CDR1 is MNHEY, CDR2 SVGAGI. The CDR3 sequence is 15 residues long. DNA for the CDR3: TGTGCCAGCAGCCCATCAGCGGGGGCAGTAAATGAGCAGTTCTTC. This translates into CASSPSAGAVNEQFF.

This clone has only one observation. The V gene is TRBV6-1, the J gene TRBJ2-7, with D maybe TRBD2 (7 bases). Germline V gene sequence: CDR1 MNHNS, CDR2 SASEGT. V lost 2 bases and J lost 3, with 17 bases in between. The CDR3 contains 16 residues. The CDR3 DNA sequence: TGTGCCAGCAGTGAAATGCCGACGGGGGGCTTCTACGAGCAGTACTTC. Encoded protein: CASSEMPTGGFYEQYF.

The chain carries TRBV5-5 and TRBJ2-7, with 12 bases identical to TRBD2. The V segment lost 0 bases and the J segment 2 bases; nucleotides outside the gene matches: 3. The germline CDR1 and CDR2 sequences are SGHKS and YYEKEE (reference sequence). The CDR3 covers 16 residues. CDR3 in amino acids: CASSLDPSGGAYEQYF. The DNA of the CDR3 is TGTGCCAGCAGCTTGGATCCTAGCGGGGGGGCCTACGAGCAGTACTTC.

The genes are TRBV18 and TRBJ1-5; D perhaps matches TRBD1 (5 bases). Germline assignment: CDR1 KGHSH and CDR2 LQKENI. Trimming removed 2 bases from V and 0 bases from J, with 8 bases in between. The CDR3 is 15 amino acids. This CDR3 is CASSPRDFSNQPQHF. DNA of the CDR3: TGTGCCAGCTCACCAAGGGACTTTAGCAATCAGCCCCAGCATTTT. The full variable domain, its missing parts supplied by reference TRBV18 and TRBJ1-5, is NAGVMQNPRHLVRRRGQEARLRCSPMKGHSHVYWYRQLPEEGLKFMVYLQKENIIDESGMPKERFSAEFPKEGPSILRIQQVVRGDSAAYFCASSPRDFSNQPQHFGDGTRLSIL.

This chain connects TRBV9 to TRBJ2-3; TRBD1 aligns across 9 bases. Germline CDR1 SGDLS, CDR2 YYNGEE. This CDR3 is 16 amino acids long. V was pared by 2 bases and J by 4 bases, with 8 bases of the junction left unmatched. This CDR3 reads CASSVPGQGYSDTQYF. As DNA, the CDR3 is TGTGCCAGCAGCGTTCCGGGACAGGGATATTCAGATACGCAGTATTTT.

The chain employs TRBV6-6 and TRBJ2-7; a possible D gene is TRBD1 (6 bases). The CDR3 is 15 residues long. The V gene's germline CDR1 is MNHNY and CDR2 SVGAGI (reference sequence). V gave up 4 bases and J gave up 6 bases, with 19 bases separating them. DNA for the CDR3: TGTGCCAGCAGTTCCGGTGGCAGGGGCGGACGCGAGCAGTACTTC. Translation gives CASSSGGRGGREQYF.

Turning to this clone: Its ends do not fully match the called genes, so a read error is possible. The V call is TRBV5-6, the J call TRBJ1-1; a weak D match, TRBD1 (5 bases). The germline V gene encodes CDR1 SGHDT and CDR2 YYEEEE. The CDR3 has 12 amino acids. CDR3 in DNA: TGTGCCAGCAGTTTGGGGCAGACAGAAGCTTTCTTT. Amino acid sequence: CASSLGQTEAFF. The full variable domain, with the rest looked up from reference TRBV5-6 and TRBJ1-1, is DAGVTQSPTHLIKTRGQQVTLRCSPKSGHDTVSWYQQALGQGPQFIFQYYEEEERQRGNFPDRFSGHQFPNYSSELNVNALLLGDSALYLCASSLGQTEAFFGQGTRLTVV.

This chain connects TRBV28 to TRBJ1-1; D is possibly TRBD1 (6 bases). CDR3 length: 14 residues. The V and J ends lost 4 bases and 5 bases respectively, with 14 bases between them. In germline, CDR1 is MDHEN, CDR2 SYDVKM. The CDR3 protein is CASSYLPTGTEAFF. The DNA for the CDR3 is TGTGCCAGCAGTTACCTCCCGACAGGTACTGAAGCTTTCTTT. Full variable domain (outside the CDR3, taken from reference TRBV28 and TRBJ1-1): DVKVTQSSRYLVKRTGEKVFLECVQDMDHENMFWYRQDPGLGLRLIYFSYDVKMKEKGDIPEGYSVSREKKERFSLILESASTNQTSMYLCASSYLPTGTEAFFGQGTRLTVV.

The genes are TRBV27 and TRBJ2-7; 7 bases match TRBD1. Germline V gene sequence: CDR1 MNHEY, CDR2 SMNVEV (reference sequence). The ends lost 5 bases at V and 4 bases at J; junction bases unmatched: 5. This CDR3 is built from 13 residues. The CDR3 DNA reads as TGTGCCAGCAGTCCCCGACAGGGATACGAGCAGTACTTC. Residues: CASSPRQGYEQYF.

The CDR3 DNA follows: TGTGCCAGCAGCTTAAGGCAGGGCCTCACTGAAGCTTTCTTT. Its translation: CASSLRQGLTEAFF. The gene calls are TRBV7-3 and TRBJ1-1; the D gene is possibly TRBD1 (5 bases). The V gene's germline CDR1 is SGHTA and CDR2 FQGTGA. Trimming cost V 1 base and J 4 bases, with 10 bases left between them. The CDR3 covers 14 residues.

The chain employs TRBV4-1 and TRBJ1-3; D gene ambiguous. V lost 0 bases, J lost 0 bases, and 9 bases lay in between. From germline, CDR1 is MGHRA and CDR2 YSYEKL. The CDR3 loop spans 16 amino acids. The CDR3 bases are TGCGCCAGCAGCCAAGATTTAAGGAGCTCTGGAAACACCATATATTTT. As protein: CASSQDLRSSGNTIYF.

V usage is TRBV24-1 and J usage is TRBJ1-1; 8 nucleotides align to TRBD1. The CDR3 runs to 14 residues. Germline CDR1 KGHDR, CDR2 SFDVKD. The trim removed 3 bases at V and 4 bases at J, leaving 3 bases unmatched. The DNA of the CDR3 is TGTGCCACCAGTGATCCACAGGGGGGCACTGAAGCTTTCTTT. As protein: CATSDPQGGTEAFF.

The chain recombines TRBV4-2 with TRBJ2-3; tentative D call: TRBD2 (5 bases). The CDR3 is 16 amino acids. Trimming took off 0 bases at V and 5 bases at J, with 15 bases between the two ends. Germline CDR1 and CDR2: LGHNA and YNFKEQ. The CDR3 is CASSQESGALGDTQYF. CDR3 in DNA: TGTGCCAGCAGCCAAGAGAGCGGAGCCCTGGGAGATACGCAGTATTTT.

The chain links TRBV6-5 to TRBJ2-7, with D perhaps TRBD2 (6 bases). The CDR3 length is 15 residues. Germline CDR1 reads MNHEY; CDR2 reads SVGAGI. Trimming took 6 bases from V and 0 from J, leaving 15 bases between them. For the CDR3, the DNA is TGTGCCAGCAGAGGCCTAGCGCAGAGCTCCTACGAGCAGTACTTC. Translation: CASRGLAQSSYEQYF.

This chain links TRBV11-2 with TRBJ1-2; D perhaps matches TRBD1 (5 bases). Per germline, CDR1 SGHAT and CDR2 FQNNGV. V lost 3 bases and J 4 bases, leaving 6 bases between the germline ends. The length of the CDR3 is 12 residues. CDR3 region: CASSFDSYGYTF. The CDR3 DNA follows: TGTGCCAGCAGCTTCGACAGCTATGGCTACACCTTC.